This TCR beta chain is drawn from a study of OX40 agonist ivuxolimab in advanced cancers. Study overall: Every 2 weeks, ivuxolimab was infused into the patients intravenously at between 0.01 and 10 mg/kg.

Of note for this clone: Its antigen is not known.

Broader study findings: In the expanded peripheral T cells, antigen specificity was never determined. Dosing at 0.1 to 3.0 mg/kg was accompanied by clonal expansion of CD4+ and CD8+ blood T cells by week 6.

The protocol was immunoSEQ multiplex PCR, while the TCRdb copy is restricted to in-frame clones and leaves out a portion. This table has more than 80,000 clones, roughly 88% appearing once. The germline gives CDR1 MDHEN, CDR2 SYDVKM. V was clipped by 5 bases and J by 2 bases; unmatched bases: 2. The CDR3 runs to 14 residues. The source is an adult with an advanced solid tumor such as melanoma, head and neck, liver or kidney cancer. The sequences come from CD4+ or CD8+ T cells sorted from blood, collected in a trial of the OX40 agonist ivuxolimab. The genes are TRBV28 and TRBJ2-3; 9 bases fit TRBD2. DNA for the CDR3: TGTGCCAGCAGTGCGGGGGGGAACACAGATACGCAGTATTTT. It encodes CASSAGGNTDTQYF.